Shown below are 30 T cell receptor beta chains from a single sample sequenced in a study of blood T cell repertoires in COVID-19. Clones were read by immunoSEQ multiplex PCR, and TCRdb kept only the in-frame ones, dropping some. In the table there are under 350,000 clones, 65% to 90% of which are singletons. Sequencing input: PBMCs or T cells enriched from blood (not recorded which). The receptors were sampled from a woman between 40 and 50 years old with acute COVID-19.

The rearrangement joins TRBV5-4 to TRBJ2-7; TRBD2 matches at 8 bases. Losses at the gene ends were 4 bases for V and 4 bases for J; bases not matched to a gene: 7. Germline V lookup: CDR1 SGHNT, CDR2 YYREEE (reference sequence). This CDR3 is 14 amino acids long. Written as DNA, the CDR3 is TGTGCCAGCAGCGGACCGGGACTAGGGTACGAGCAGTACTTC. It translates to CASSGPGLGYEQYF.

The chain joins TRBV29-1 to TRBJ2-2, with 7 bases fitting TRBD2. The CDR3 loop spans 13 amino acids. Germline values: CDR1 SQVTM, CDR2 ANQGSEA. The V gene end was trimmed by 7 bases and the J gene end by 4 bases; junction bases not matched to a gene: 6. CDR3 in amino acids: CSAGREGTGELFF. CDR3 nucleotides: TGCAGCGCCGGCAGGGAGGGCACCGGGGAGCTGTTTTTT.

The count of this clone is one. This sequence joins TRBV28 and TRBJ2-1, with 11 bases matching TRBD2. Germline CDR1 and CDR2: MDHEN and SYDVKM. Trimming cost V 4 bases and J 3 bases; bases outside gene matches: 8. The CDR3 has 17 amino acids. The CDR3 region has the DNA TGTGCCAGCAGTTGGGGACTAGCGGTAAAAAACTACAATGAGCAGTTCTTC. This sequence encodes CASSWGLAVKNYNEQFF.

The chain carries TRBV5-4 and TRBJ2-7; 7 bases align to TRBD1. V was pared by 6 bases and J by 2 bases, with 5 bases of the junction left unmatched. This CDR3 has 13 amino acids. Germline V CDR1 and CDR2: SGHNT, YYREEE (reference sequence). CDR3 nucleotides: TGTGCCAGCACCCGGGACAGAACCTACGAGCAGTACTTC. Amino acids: CASTRDRTYEQYF. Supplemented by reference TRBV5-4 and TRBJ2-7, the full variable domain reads ETGVTQSPTHLIKTRGQQVTLRCSSQSGHNTVSWYQQALGQGPQFIFQYYREEENGRGNFPPRFSGLQFPNYSSELNVNALELDDSALYLCASTRDRTYEQYFGPGTRLTVT.

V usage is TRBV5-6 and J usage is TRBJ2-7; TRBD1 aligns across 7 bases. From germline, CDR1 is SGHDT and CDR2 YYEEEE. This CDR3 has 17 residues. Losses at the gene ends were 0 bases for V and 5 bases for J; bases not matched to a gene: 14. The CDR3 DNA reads TGTGCCAGCAGCTTGGGAACCTCCGGGACAGTCAAGGACGAGCAGTACTTC. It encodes CASSLGTSGTVKDEQYF.

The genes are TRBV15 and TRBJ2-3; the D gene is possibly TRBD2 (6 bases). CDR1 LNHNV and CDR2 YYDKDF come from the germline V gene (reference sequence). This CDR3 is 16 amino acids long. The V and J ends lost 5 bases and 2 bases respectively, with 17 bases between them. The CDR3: CATSEARTDYTDTQYF. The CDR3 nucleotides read TGTGCCACCAGCGAAGCTAGGACGGACTACACAGATACGCAGTATTTT. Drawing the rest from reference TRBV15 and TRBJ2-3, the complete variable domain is DAMVIQNPRYQVTQFGKPVTLSCSQTLNHNVMYWYQQKSSQAPKLLFHYYDKDFNNEADTPDNFQSRRPNTSFCFLDIRSPGLGDTAMYLCATSEARTDYTDTQYFGPGTRLTVL.

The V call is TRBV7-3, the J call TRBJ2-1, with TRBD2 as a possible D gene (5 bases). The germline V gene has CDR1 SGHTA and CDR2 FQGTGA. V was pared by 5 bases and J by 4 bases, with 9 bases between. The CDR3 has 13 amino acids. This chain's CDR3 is CASSHGVYNEQFF. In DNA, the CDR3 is TGTGCCAGCAGCCACGGGGTTTACAATGAGCAGTTCTTC.

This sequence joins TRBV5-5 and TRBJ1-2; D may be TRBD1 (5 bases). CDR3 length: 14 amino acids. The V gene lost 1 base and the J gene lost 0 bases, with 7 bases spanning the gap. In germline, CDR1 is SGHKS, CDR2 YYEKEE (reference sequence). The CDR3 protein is CASSLRGSNYGYTF. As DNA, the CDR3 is TGTGCCAGCAGCTTGAGGGGTTCTAACTATGGCTACACCTTC. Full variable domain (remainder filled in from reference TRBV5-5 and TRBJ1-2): DAGVTQSPTHLIKTRGQQVTLRCSPISGHKSVSWYQQVLGQGPQFIFQYYEKEERGRGNFPDRFSARQFPNYSSELNVNALLLGDSALYLCASSLRGSNYGYTFGSGTRLTVV.

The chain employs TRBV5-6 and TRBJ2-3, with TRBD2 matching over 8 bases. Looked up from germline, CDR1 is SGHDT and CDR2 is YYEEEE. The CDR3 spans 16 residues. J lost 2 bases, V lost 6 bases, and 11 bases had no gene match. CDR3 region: CASNEETGGFTDTQYF. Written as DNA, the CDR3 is TGTGCCAGCAATGAGGAGACGGGGGGGTTCACAGATACGCAGTATTTT.

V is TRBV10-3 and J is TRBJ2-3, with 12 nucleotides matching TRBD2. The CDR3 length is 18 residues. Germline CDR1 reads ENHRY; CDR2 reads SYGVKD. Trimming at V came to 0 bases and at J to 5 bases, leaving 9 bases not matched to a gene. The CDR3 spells CAISESPGLAGWLDTQYF. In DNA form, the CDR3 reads TGTGCCATCAGTGAGTCACCGGGACTAGCGGGTTGGTTAGATACGCAGTATTTT.

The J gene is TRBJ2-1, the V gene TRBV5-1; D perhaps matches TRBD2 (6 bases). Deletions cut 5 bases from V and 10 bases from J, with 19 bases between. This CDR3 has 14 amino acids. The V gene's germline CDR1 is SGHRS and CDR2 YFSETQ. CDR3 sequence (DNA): TGCGCCAGCAGAAACGATGGAGGGAGCGGAGAGCAGTTCTTC. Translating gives CASRNDGGSGEQFF.

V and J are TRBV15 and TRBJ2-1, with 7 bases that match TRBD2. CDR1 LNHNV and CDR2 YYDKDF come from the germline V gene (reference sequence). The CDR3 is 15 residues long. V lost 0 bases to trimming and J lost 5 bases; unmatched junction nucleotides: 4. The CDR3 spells CATSRELATNNEQFF. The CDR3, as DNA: TGTGCCACCAGCAGAGAACTAGCGACAAACAATGAGCAGTTCTTC.

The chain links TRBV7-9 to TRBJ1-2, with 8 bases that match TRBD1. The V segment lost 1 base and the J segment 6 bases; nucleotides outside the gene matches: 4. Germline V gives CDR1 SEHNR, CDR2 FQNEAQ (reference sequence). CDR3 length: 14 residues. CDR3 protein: CASSLVDRGNGYTF. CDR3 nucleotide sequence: TGTGCCAGCAGCTTAGTAGACAGGGGAAATGGCTACACCTTC. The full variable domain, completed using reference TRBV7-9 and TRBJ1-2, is DTGVSQNPRHKITKRGQNVTFRCDPISEHNRLYWYRQTLGQGPEFLTYFQNEAQLEKSRLLSDRFSAERPKGSFSTLEIQRTEQGDSAMYLCASSLVDRGNGYTFGSGTRLTVV.

CDR3 DNA sequence: TGTGCCAGCAGCTTGGCCCGGGGGGCTGGGGAGACCCAGTACTTC. Its protein product is CASSLARGAGETQYF. The genes are TRBV5-5 and TRBJ2-5; D possibly corresponds to TRBD2 (7 bases). This CDR3 is 15 amino acids long. The V and J ends lost 0 bases and 5 bases respectively, with 14 bases between them. Germline V gene data show CDR1 as SGHKS and CDR2 as YYEKEE (reference sequence).

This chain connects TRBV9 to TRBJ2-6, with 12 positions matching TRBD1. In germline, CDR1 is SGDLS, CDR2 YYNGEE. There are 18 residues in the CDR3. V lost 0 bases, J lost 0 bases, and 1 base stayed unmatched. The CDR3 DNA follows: TGTGCCAGCAGCGTAGAGGGACAGGGGGCCTCTGGGGCCAACGTCCTGACTTTC. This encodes CASSVEGQGASGANVLTF.

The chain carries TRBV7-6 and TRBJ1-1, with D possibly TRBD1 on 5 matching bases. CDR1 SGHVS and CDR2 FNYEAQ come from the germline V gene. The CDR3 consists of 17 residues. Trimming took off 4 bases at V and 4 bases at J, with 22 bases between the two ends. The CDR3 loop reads CASSSQDPGIRGTEAFF. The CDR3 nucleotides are TGTGCCAGCAGCTCCCAGGACCCAGGGATTCGCGGCACTGAAGCTTTCTTT. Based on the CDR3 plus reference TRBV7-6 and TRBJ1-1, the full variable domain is GAGVSQSPRYKVTKRGQDVALRCDPISGHVSLYWYRQALGQGPEFLTYFNYEAQQDKSGLPNDRFSAERPEGSISTLTIQRTEQRDSAMYRCASSSQDPGIRGTEAFFGQGTRLTVV.

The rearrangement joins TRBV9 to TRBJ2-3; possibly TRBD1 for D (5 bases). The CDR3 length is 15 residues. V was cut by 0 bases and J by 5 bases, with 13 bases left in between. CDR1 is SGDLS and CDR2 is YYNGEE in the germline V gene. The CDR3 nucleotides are TGTGCCAGCAGCGTAGGGCCAGGGATTAAAGATACGCAGTATTTT. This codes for CASSVGPGIKDTQYF.

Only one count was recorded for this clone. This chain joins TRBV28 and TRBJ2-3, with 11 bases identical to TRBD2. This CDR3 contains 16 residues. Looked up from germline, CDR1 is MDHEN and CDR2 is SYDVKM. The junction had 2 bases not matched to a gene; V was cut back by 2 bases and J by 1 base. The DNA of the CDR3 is TGTGCCAGCAGTTTAGGGACTAGCGGACGCACAGATACGCAGTATTTT. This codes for CASSLGTSGRTDTQYF.

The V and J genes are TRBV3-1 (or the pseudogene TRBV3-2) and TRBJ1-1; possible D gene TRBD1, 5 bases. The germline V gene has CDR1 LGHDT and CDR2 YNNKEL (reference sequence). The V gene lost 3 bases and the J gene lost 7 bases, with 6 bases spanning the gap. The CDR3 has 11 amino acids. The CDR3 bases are TGTGCCAGCAGCCACACAGGTGAAGCTTTCTTT. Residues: CASSHTGEAFF.

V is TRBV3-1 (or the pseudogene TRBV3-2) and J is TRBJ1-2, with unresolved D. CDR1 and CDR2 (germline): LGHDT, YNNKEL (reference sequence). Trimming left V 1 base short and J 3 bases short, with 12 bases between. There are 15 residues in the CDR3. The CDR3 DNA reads TGTGCCAGCAGCCAAGCTGTAAGGGAGTACTATGGCTACACCTTC. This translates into CASSQAVREYYGYTF.

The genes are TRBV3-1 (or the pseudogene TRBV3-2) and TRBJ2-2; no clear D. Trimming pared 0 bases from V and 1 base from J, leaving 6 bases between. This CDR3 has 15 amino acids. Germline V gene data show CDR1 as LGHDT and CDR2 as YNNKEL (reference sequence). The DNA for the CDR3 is TGTGCCAGCAGCCAAGATCCGGGGAACACCGGGGAGCTGTTTTTT. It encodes CASSQDPGNTGELFF.

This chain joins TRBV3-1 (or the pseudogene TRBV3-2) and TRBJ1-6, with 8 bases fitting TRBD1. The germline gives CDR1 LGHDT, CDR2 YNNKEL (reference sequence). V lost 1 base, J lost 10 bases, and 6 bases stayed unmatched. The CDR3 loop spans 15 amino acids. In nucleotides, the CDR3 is TGTGCCAGCAGCCAAGGCCGGGACAGGCCCTCACCCCTCCACTTT. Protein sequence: CASSQGRDRPSPLHF.

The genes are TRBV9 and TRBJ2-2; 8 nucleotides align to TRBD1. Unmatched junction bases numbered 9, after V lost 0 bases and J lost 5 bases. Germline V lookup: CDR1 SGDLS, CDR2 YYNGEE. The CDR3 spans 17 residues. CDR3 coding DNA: TGTGCCAGCAGCGTAGGCCTTGACAGGGGTGCAACCGGGGAGCTGTTTTTT. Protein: CASSVGLDRGATGELFF.

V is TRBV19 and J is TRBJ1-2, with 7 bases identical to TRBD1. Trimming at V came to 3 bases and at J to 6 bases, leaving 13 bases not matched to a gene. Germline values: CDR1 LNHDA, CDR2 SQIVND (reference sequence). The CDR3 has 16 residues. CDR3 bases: TGTGCCAGTAGTATGACCACCACGACAGGGTGGGATGGCTACACCTTC. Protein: CASSMTTTTGWDGYTF.

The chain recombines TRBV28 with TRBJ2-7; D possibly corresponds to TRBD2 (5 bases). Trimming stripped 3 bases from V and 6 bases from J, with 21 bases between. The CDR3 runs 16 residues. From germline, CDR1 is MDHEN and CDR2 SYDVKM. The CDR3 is CASSLTGLRFSPEQYF. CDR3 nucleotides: TGTGCCAGCAGTTTGACCGGACTTCGTTTTTCCCCCGAGCAGTACTTC.

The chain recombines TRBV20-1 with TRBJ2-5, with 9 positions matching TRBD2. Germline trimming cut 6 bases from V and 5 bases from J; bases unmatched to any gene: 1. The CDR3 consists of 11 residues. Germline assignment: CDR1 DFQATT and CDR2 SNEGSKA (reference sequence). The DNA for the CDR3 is TGCAGTGCGGCGGGAGGGGAGACCCAGTACTTC. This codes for CSAAGGETQYF.

DNA for the CDR3: TGTGCCAGCAGCGTGACAGGGGGCCAGGTCACCGGGGAGCTGTTTTTT. It translates to CASSVTGGQVTGELFF. V is TRBV9 and J is TRBJ2-2, with TRBD1 matching over 10 bases. The V and J ends lost 2 bases and 4 bases, in that order; junction bases with no gene match: 5. Per germline, CDR1 SGDLS and CDR2 YYNGEE. The CDR3 loop spans 16 amino acids.

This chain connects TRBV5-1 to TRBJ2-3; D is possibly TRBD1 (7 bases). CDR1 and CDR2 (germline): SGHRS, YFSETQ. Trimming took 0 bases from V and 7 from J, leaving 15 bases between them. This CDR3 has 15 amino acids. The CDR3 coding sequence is TGCGCCAGCAGCTTGGGACAGGGAGGCACCCATACGCAGTATTTT. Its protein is CASSLGQGGTHTQYF.

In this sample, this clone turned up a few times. CDR3 residues: CASSMGQGGIGANVLTF. The CDR3 bases are TGTGCCAGTAGCATGGGACAGGGTGGGATAGGGGCCAACGTCCTGACTTTC. The rearrangement links TRBV19 to TRBJ2-6, with 9 bases that match TRBD1. Germline lookup yields CDR1 LNHDA and CDR2 SQIVND (reference sequence). CDR3 length: 17 residues. V dropped 6 bases and J dropped 4; count of bases not matched to a gene: 10. The full variable domain, rest sourced from reference TRBV19 and TRBJ2-6, is DGGITQSPKYLFRKEGQNVTLSCEQNLNHDAMYWYRQDPGQGLRLIYYSQIVNDFQKGDIAEGYSVSREKKESFPLTVTSAQKNPTAFYLCASSMGQGGIGANVLTFGAGSRLTVL.

CDR3 nucleotides: TGCGCCAGCAGCTTAACAGGGTCAGAGACCCAGTACTTC. This gives the protein CASSLTGSETQYF. The chain links TRBV5-1 to TRBJ2-5, with D tentatively TRBD1 (6 bases). V gave up 2 bases and J gave up 4 bases, with 9 bases separating them. Germline CDR1 reads SGHRS; CDR2 reads YFSETQ. This CDR3 contains 13 residues.